This entry features one TCR beta chain sequence. This specimen comes from a study of control samples from healthy donors and cancer patients. Trimming stripped 1 base from V and 10 bases from J, with 9 bases between. The germline V gene encodes CDR1 DFQATT and CDR2 SNEGSKA (reference sequence). The CDR3 is 11 residues long. TCRdb's copy holds only in-frame clones and misses some; the assay was immunoSEQ multiplex PCR. In the table there are about 100,000 clones, about 82% of which are singletons. V is TRBV20-1 and J is TRBJ2-3, with D possibly being TRBD2 (5 bases). The material sequenced was blood. The receptor comes from a man aged 25-45 years in good health. The CDR3 loop reads CSARGHGAQYF. The CDR3 nucleotides read TGCAGTGCTAGAGGCCACGGGGCGCAGTATTTT.